Following are 10 T cell receptor beta chains from one sample sequenced in a study of blood T cell repertoires in COVID-19. Measured with immunoSEQ multiplex PCR; TCRdb has only the in-frame clones, and not every one. The sample lists 40,000 to 65,000 clones, about nine tenths occurring once. The material sequenced was peripheral blood. The receptors here all came from a man older than 75 with acute or convalescent COVID-19.

The V gene is TRBV9, the J gene TRBJ2-3; D is uncertain. CDR1 is SGDLS and CDR2 is YYNGEE in the germline V gene. The V end was cut by 0 bases, the J end by 0 bases, with 8 bases between. CDR3 length equals 15 residues. Here the CDR3 DNA reads TGTGCCAGCAGCGTAGTATCCGAGAGCACAGATACGCAGTATTTT. It codes for CASSVVSESTDTQYF.

This rearrangement joins TRBV18 to TRBJ2-3, with 11 nucleotides matching TRBD1. The germline gives CDR1 KGHSH, CDR2 LQKENI. The CDR3 contains 15 residues. Trimming cost V 3 bases and J 2 bases; bases outside gene matches: 1. As DNA, the CDR3 is TGTGCCAGCTCACCGGACAGGGGGCCCACAGATACGCAGTATTTT. The encoded protein is CASSPDRGPTDTQYF.

The chain employs TRBV7-2 and TRBJ2-1; TRBD2 is a possible D gene (7 bases). Trimming stripped 5 bases from V and 6 bases from J, with 17 bases between. This CDR3 has 15 amino acids. Per germline, CDR1 SGHTA and CDR2 FQGNSA. CDR3 nucleotides: TGTGCCAGCAGCCCTCGGGGGGCGGGGGTCAATGAGCAGTTCTTC. Translation gives CASSPRGAGVNEQFF.

The DNA for the CDR3 is TGCGCCAGCAGTGTAACAGGGGGCACCTACGAGCAGTACTTC. Protein product: CASSVTGGTYEQYF. The V and J genes are TRBV5-1 and TRBJ2-7, with TRBD1 matching over 9 bases. Germline loops: CDR1 SGHRS, CDR2 YFSETQ. This CDR3 comprises 14 residues. Trimming cost V 5 bases and J 2 bases; bases outside gene matches: 5.

In this sample, this clone turned up a few times. This sequence joins TRBV4-3 and TRBJ2-7, with D tentatively TRBD1 (5 bases). The CDR3 is 18 amino acids. Germline values: CDR1 LGHNA, CDR2 YSLEER. Between the trimmed V and J ends, which lost 0 bases and 2 bases, there was a span of 20 bases. CDR3 in amino acids: CASSQDLLWAGPTYEQYF. In nucleotides, the CDR3 is TGCGCCAGCAGCCAAGATCTCTTGTGGGCAGGGCCTACCTACGAGCAGTACTTC.

The gene calls are TRBV2 and TRBJ2-3, with 15 bases aligning to TRBD2. V gave up 4 bases and J gave up 0 bases; unmatched junction bases: 5. The CDR3 has 18 amino acids. Per the germline V gene, CDR1 is SNHLY and CDR2 is FYNNEI. Here the CDR3 reads CASSGPGLAGGSTDTQYF. CDR3 sequence (DNA): TGTGCCAGCAGTGGTCCGGGACTAGCGGGGGGCAGCACAGATACGCAGTATTTT.

The chain uses TRBV7-9 and TRBJ1-1; 11 bases line up with TRBD1. The CDR3 has 17 amino acids. Germline V gives CDR1 SEHNR, CDR2 FQNEAQ (reference sequence). Trimming at V came to 4 bases and at J to 1 base, leaving 8 bases not matched to a gene. The CDR3 is CASSWGTGGLTNTEAFF. The CDR3 DNA follows: TGTGCCAGCAGCTGGGGGACAGGGGGACTAACGAACACTGAAGCTTTCTTT.

V usage is TRBV3-1 (or the pseudogene TRBV3-2) and J usage is TRBJ2-7, with 8 positions matching TRBD2. V dropped 1 base and J dropped 6; count of bases not matched to a gene: 8. Germline V CDR1 and CDR2: LGHDT, YNNKEL (reference sequence). The CDR3 covers 15 residues. CDR3 DNA: TGTGCCAGCAGCCAAGTCCCCGGGGGGGCCGCCGAGCAGTACTTC. This sequence encodes CASSQVPGGAAEQYF.

V usage is TRBV19 and J usage is TRBJ1-1, with 8 bases fitting TRBD1. Germline V CDR1 and CDR2: LNHDA, SQIVND (reference sequence). V trimming: 5 bases; J trimming: 1 base; junction bases outside the gene matches: 15. The CDR3 runs 18 residues. CDR3 DNA sequence: TGTGCCAGTAGTCCTTCCGGGACAGGCCCCGGTGGGAACACTGAAGCTTTCTTT. Its protein product is CASSPSGTGPGGNTEAFF.

The V call is TRBV7-2, the J call TRBJ2-5; tentative D call: TRBD2 (6 bases). V was trimmed by 5 bases and J by 5 bases, leaving 15 bases between them. Per germline, CDR1 SGHTA and CDR2 FQGNSA. CDR3 size: 14 residues. CDR3 sequence: CASSTRGLRETQYF. The CDR3, as DNA: TGTGCCAGCAGCACTCGAGGACTAAGGGAGACCCAGTACTTC.